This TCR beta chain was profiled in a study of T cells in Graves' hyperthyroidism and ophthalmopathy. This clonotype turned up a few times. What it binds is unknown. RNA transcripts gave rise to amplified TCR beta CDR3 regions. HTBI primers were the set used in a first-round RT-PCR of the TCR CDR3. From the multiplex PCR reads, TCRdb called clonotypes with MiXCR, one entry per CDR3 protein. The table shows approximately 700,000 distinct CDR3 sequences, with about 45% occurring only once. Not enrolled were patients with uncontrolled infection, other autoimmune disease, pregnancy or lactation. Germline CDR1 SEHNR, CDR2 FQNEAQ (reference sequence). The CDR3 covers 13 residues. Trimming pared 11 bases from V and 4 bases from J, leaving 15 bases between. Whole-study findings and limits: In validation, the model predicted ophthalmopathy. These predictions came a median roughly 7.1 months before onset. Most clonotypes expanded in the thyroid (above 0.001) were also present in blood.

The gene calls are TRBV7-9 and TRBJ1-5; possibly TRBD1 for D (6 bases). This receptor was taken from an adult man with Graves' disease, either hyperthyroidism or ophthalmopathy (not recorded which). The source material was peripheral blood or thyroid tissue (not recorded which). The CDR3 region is CAWSAQGNQPQHF. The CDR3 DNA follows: TGTGCCTGGAGTGCCCAGGGGAATCAGCCCCAGCATTTT.